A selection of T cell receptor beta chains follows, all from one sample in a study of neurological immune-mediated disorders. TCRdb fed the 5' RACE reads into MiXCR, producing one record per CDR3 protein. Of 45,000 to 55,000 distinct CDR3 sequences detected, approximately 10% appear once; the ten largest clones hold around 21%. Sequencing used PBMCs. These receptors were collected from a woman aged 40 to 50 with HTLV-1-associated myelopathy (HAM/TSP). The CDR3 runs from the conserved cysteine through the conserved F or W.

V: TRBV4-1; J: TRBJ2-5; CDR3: CASSQDRETQYF
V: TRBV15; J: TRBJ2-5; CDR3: CATSPRGETQYF
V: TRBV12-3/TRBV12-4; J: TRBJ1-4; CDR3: CASSHSGTGYNEKLFF
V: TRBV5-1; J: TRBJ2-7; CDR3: CASSLANEQYF
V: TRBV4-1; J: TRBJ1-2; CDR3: CASRPLGQRHYGYTF
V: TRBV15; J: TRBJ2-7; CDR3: CATSRTTGAYEQYF
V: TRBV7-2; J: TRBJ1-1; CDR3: CASSLSAGTNTEAFF
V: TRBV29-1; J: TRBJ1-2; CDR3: CSVGRSDGYIF
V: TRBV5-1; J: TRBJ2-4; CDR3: CASSLGLRDPDLRYF
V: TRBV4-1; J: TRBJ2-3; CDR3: CASSSLTTALGTQYF
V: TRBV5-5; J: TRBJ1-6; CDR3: CASSLLGQRSSPLHF
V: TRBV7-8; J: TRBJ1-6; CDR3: CASSPTVRNSPLHF
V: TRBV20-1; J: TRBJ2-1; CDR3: CSARSISGGDNEQFF
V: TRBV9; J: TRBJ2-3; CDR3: CASSETGTDTQYF
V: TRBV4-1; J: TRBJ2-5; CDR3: CASSQVTGSGETQYF